This T cell receptor beta chain was sequenced during a study of blood T cell repertoires in COVID-19. Produced via immunoSEQ multiplex PCR; TCRdb's table is partial and in-frame only. Of some 320,000 clones in the sample, just under 90% are singletons; the top ten hold roughly 2.8%. The CDR3 is made up of 13 amino acids. CDR1 and CDR2 from the germline V gene are SGDLS and YYNGEE. The germline V and J ends were trimmed by 0 bases and 7 bases, with 11 bases remaining between them. The sample was PBMCs or T cells enriched from blood (not recorded which). The origin of this receptor is a woman between 45 and 65 years old who had been exposed to COVID-19. The J gene is TRBJ2-7, the V gene TRBV9; TRBD2 might be the D (5 bases). The CDR3 DNA sequence: TGTGCCAGCAGCGTAGGGTCCGGGGTTGAGCAGTACTTC. This codes for CASSVGSGVEQYF.